This TCR beta chain derives from a study of post-analysis software for immune sequencing data. Across the study: Included courses were relapsing-remitting and secondary progressive multiple sclerosis; progressive-relapsing multiple sclerosis was also included. Study findings and constraints: Several TRBV segments (TRBV5-6, TRBV5-1 and TRBV20-1 among them) occurred more frequently in patients than in controls. Batch-matched samples strongly co-clustered by F measure. Controls' normalized Chao1 diversity significantly exceeded that of multiple sclerosis patients.

Unique molecular identifiers were built into the TCR beta cDNA libraries. Once roughly 1 to 10 million T cells were used, 400,000 to 550,000 cDNA molecules resulted. MiXCR, applied by TCRdb to the PCR reads, yields one record per CDR3 protein. The sample holds roughly 600,000 distinct CDR3 sequences, 40% to 50% seen once. Trimming shortened V by 4 bases and J by 4 bases, and 22 bases separated the two germline ends. This CDR3 has 17 residues. Comments on this clonotype: Antigen unknown.

The sequence came from a girl aged 10 to 17 with multiple sclerosis. V usage is TRBV12-3 or TRBV12-4 and J usage is TRBJ2-5; possibly TRBD1 or TRBD2 for D (6 bases each). Sequenced: blood. The CDR3 loop reads CASSYRGVREERETQYF. CDR3 in DNA: TGTGCCAGCAGTTATAGGGGGGTCAGGGAGGAGCGAGAGACCCAGTACTTC.